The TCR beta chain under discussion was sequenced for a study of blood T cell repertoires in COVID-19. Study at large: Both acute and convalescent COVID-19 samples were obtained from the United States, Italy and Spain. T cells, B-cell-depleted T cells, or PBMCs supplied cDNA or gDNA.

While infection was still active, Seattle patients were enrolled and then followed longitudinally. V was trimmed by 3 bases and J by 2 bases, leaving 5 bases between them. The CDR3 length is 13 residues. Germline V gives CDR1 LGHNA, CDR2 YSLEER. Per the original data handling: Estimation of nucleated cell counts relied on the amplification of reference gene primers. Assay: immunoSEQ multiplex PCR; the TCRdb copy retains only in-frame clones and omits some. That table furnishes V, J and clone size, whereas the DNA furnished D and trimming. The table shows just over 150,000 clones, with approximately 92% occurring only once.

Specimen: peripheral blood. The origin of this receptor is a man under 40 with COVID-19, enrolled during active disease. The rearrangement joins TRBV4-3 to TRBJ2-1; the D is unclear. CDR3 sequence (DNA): TGCGCCAGCAGCCATGGAGCCTACAATGAGCAGTTCTTC. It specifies CASSHGAYNEQFF.